This entry describes one T cell receptor beta chain. Its antigen is undetermined. This specimen belongs to a study of shared clonotypes between healthy human individuals. Study-level findings and limits: Limited genetic and exposure-history diversity came from having few donors.

Deep-level running was used for the assay. Using immunoSEQ multiplex PCR, the repertoire was profiled, and TCRdb retains in-frame clones only, with some absent. Of a few hundred thousand clones in the sample, 95% to 97% were seen once. From germline, CDR1 is MDHEN and CDR2 SYDVKM. This CDR3 has 15 amino acids. V lost 5 bases and J 2 bases, leaving 14 bases between the germline ends. J is TRBJ2-3 and V is TRBV28; D is tentatively TRBD1 or TRBD2 (5 bases each). The clonotype originates from a man aged 30-40 years in good health. Sequencing was done on a sample of memory CD8+ T cells sorted from blood. Noted subset: CD45RO+ cells pooled with CCR7-negative TemRA cells. CDR3 nucleotides: TGTGCCAGCAGTCCCCCTATGGGGGTCACAGATACGCAGTATTTT. Residues: CASSPPMGVTDTQYF.